This T cell receptor beta chain was recovered during a study of shared clonotypes between healthy human individuals. Regarding the study as a whole: Memory subsets generally showed lower estimated richness than naive subsets. Rarefaction demonstrated incomplete sorted-subset sequencing despite large depth.

V was pared by 5 bases and J by 8 bases, with 23 bases between. This CDR3 is built from 16 residues. Germline CDR1 is PRHDT and CDR2 is FYEKMQ (reference sequence). A remark on this clone: Its matching antigen is unknown.

The data were produced by immunoSEQ multiplex PCR, yet TCRdb's version contains in-frame clones alone and is incomplete. The table lists about 530,000 clones, less than 96% of them singletons. The sequenced sample was naive CD4+ T cells sorted from blood. Subset defined: CD45RA+ positively selected. The chain is built from TRBV13 and TRBJ2-3, with D perhaps matching TRBD1 or TRBD2 (5 bases each). The sequence was collected from a young woman in good health. The CDR3 here is CASSATGTSPPGTQYF. The CDR3 nucleotides read TGTGCCAGCAGCGCCACCGGGACGTCACCCCCAGGTACGCAGTATTTT.